The sequence of this T cell receptor beta chain was determined in a study of shared clonotypes between healthy human individuals. Whole-study context: There were three CD4 naive, three CD4 memory, two CD8 naive and one CD8 memory plates per donor. Notes on the study in general: Some clonotypes were shared by all four sorted-subset donors, while others were not shared. The non-shared ones had lower generation probabilities than the shared ones.

Donors included only healthy HIV-negative adults lacking recent acute infections or vaccinations. V lost 1 base, J lost 12 bases, and 9 bases stayed unmatched. This CDR3 has 14 amino acids. CDR1 is SGHTA and CDR2 is FQGNSA in the germline V gene. Only in-frame clones appear in the TCRdb table, and some are missing; sequencing was by immunoSEQ multiplex PCR. The sample lists around 2.5 million clones, 80% to 95% occurring once. Remarks on this clone: The antigen is unknown.

The chain employs TRBV7-2 and TRBJ2-1, with 7 bases that match TRBD2. Material for sequencing was naive CD4+ T cells from PBMCs. Subset specified: CD45RA+ positively selected. The sequence was collected from a man between 18 and 29 years old in good health. Some clones in this sample may be carry-over from other donors' samples. Written as DNA, the CDR3 is TGTGCCAGCAGCTTAGGGGGGAGGGGTTATGGGCAGTTCTTC. As protein: CASSLGGRGYGQFF.